This TCR beta chain was profiled in a study of T cells expressing NK-cell markers. Study as a whole: Sorted CD3+CD56-NKG2C+, CD3+CD56+NKG2C- and CD3+CD56+NKG2C+ T cells were the source of the TCR beta repertoires. Sequencing covered eight donors, seven HCMV-seropositive and one seronegative.

This CDR3 is 12 amino acids long. The V gene's germline CDR1 is GTSNPN and CDR2 SVGIG (reference sequence). It was by 5'RACE template switching with UMIs that TCR beta cDNA was made. TCRdb re-called the 5' RACE reads and gives one entry per CDR3 protein, without DNA. The table lists 400,000 to 550,000 distinct CDR3 sequences. The source is a woman between 18 and 70 years old in good health. The genes are TRBV30 and TRBJ2-1; the D call from TCRdb, TRBD1, cannot be confirmed without DNA. The material sequenced was blood T cells: a sorted CD56 or NKG2C T cell subset, CD4+ or CD8+ T cells, or bulk PBMC T cells (not recorded which). The CDR3 loop is CAWLAAGNEQFF.